This T cell receptor (beta chain) was obtained from a study of blood T cell repertoires in COVID-19. The assay was immunoSEQ multiplex PCR, and TCRdb's table has in-frame clones only and misses some. The table lists 300,000 to 350,000 clones, roughly 90% of them singletons. Germline CDR1 KGHSH, CDR2 LQKENI. With 6 bases clipped from V and 4 bases from J, the junction kept 2 bases outside the gene matches. This CDR3 has 12 residues. Clinical history as reported by participants underpinned cohort assignment. The sample consisted of PBMCs or T cells enriched from blood (not recorded which). This receptor was taken from a woman aged 25-40 years who had been exposed to COVID-19. This chain joins TRBV18 and TRBJ1-1, with 7 nucleotides matching TRBD1. The CDR3 loop reads CASSRQGTEAFF. As DNA, the CDR3 is TGTGCCAGCTCTCGACAGGGCACTGAAGCTTTCTTT.